This T cell receptor (beta chain) was retrieved from a study of tumor and adjacent non-tumor tissue in lung cancer. Study summary: Patients comprised about a dozen adenocarcinoma, a couple of squamous cell carcinoma and 1 small cell lung cancer.

The CDR3 contains 12 residues. The V gene lost 4 bases and the J gene lost 9 bases, with 10 bases spanning the gap. CDR1 is MGHRA, CDR2 YSYEKL, per germline. The library came from three nested PCR rounds adapted from ARM-PCR protocols. TCRdb passed the multiplex PCR reads through MiXCR, listing each CDR3 protein once. The repertoire holds 75,000 to 80,000 distinct CDR3 sequences, with about 80% as singletons. RNA was extracted from bulk tissue without any cell sorting. The normal lung tissue was taken more than 3 cm from the tumor edge. The specimen was distant non-tumor lung tissue. The sequence was collected from a man between 70 and 80 years old with non-small cell lung cancer. The V gene is TRBV4-1, the J gene TRBJ2-1, with a tentative D call TRBD2 (7 bases). The DNA for the CDR3 is TGCGCCAGCAGCCTCCGGGGGGCTGAGCAGTTCTTC. It yields the protein CASSLRGAEQFF.